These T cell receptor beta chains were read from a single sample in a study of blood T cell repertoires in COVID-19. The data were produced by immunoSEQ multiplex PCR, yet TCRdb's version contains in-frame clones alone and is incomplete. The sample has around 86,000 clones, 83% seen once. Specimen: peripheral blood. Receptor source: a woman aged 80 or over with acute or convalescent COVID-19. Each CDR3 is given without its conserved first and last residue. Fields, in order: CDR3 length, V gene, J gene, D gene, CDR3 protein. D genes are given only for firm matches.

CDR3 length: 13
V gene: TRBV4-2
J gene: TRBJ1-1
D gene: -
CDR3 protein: ASSHLRGYVTEAF

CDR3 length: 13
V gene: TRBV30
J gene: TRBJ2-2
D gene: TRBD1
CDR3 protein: AWSRGQGNTGELF

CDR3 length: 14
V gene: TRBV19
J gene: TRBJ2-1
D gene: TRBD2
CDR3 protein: ASLGTSGSSYNEQF

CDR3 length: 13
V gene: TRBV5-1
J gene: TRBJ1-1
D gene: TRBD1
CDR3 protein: ASSGRDRANTEAF

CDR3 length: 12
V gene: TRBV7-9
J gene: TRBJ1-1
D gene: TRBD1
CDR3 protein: ASRRGAGGTEAF

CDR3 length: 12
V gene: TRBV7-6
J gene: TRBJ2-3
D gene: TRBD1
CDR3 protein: ASSLSGQVDTQY

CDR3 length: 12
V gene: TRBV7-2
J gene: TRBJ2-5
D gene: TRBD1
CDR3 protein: ASRSGTGEETQY

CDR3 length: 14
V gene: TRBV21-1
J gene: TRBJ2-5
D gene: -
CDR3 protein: ASSKRIYRDQETQY

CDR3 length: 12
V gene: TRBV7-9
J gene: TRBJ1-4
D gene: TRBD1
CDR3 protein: ASSSGTGDEKLF

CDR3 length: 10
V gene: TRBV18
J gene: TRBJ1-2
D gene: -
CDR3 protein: ASSPEGHGYT

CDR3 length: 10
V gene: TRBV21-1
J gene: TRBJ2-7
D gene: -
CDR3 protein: ASRQGFSEQY

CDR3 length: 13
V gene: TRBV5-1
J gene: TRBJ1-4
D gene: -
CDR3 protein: ASSLQRGTNEKLF

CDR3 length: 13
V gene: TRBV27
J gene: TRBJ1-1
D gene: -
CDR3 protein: ASSFQGGVRTEAF

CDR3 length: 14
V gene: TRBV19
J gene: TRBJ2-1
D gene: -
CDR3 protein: ASRTAPGVGYNEQF

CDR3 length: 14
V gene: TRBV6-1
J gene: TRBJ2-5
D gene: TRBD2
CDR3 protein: ASSEVPSGAQETQY

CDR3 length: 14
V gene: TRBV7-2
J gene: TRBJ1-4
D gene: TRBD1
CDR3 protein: ASSALTGAANEKLF

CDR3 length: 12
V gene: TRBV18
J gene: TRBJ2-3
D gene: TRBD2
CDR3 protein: ASSRGLEEDTQY

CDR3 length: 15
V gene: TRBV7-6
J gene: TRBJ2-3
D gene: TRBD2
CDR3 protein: ASSLGTSGSRTDTQY

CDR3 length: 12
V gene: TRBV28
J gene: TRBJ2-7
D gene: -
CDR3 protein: ASSFSGGSYEQY

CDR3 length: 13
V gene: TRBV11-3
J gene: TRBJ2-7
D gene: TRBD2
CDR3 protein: ASSLDVSGIDEQY

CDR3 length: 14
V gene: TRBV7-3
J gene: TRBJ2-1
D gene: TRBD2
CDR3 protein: ASSLIAGVSYNEQF

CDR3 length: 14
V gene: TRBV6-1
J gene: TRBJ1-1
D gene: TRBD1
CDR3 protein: ASSGLDRGFYTEAF

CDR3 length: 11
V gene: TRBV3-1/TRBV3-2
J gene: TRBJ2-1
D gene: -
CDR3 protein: ASSPPSYNEQF

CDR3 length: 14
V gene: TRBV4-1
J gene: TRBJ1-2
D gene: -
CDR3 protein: ASSQDPGPTHYGYT

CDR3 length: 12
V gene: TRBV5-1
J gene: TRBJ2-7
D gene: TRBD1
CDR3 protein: ASSTRQGSYEQY

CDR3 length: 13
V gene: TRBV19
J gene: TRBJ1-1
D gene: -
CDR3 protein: ASITGWGEGSEAF

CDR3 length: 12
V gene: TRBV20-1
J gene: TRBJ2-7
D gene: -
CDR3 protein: SASRRAEDGEQY

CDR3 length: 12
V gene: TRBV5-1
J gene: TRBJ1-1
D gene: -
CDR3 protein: ASSLQGNNAEAF

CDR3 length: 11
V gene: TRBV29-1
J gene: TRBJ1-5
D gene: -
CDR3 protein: SVEAGRGQPQH

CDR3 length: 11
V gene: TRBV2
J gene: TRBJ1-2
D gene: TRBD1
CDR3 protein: ASSEGTGYGYT

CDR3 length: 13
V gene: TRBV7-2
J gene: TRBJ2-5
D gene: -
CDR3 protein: ASSLAGASGETQY

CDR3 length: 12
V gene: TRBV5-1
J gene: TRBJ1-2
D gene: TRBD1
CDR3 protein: ASSLQGGYDGYT

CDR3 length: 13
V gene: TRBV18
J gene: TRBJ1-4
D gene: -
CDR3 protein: ASSPGGTSNEKLF

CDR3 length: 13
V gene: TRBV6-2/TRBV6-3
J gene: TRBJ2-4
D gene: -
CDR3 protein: ASSFRGVAKNIQY

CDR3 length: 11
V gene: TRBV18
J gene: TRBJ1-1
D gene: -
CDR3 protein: ASSPGQGTEAF

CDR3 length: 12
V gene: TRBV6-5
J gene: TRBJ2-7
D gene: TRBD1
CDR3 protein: ASRPGQVLYEQY

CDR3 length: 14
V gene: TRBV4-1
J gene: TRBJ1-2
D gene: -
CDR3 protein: ASSQDLTMRSYGYT

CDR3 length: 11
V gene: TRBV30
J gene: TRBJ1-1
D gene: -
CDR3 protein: AWSVAGLPGAF

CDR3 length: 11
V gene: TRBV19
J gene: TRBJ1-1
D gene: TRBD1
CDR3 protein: ASSERTGTEAF

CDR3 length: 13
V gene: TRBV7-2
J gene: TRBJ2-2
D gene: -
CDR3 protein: ASSTTLIGTGELF

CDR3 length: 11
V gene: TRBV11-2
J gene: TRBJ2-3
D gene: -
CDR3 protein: ASSLPRGDTQY

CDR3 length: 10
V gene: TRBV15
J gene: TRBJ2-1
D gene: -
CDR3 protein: ATSRDLFEQF

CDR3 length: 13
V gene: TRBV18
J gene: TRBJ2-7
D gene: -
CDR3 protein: ASSPPHGSSYEQY

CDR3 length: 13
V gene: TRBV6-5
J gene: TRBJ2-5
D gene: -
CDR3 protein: ASSHYGGLQETQY

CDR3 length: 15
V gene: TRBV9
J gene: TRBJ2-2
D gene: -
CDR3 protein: ASSDGRLGGGTGELF

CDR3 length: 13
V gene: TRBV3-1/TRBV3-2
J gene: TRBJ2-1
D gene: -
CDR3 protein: ASSQVGRADNEQF

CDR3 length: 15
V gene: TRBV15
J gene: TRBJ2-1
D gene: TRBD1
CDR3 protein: ATSRDQGAPSYNEQF

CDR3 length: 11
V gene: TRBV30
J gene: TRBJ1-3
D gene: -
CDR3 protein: AWSGWFLDTIY

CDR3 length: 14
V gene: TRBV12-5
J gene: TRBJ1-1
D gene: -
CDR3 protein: ASGRHRDPPFTEAF

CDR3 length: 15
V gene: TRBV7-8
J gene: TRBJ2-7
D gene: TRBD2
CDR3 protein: ASSFGTSRPEAYEQY

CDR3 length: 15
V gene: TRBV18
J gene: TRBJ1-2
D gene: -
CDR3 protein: ASSPLSGRGANYGYT